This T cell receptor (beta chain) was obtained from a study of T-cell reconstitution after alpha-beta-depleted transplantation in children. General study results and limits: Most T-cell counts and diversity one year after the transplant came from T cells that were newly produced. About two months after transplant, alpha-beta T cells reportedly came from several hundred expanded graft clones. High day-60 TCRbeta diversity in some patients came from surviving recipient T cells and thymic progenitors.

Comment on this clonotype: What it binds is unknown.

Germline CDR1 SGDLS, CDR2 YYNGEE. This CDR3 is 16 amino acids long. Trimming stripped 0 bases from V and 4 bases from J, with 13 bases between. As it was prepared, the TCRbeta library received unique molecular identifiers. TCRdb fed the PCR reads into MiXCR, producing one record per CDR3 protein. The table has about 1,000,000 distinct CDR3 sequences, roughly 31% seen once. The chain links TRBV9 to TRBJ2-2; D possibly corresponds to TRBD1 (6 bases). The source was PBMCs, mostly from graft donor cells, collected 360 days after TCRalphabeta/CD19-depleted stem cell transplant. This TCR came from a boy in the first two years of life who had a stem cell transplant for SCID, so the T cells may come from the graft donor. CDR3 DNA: TGTGCCAGCAGCGTAGAGGGCAGGGGAGCCACCGGGGAGCTGTTTTTT. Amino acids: CASSVEGRGATGELFF.